This T cell receptor (beta chain) was obtained from a study of blood T cell repertoires in COVID-19. Study as a whole: The study drew acute and convalescent COVID-19 samples from the United States, Italy and Spain. Nucleic acid was either cDNA or gDNA, and it came from T cells, B-cell-depleted T cells, or PBMCs.

Measured with immunoSEQ multiplex PCR; TCRdb has only the in-frame clones, and not every one. The table includes around 290,000 clones, 75% to 90% detected once. This CDR3 has 17 amino acids. Germline CDR1 and CDR2: MNHEY and SMNVEV (reference sequence). Deletions cut 5 bases from V and 6 bases from J, with 25 bases between. Participant-given clinical history determined each cohort assignment. The gene calls are TRBV27 and TRBJ1-2; weak D call: TRBD1 (5 bases). Sample: PBMCs or T cells enriched from blood (not recorded which). The sequence was obtained from a woman aged 40 to 49 who had recovered from COVID-19. This chain's CDR3 is CASSPHPGTGFSNGYTF. CDR3 nucleotides: TGTGCCAGCAGTCCGCATCCCGGGACTGGATTTTCGAATGGCTACACCTTC.